This TCR beta chain was profiled in a study of CD8 T cells in Susac syndrome. RNA, at about 0.5 to 1 ug, was reverse transcribed with random hexamers. TCRdb redid the calling of the immunoSEQ multiplex PCR reads with MiXCR, one entry per CDR3 protein. The sample records some 300,000 distinct CDR3 sequences, approximately 90% being singletons. The CDR3 length is 16 residues. V was pared by 6 bases and J by 2 bases, with 14 bases between. The germline V gene has CDR1 LNHNV and CDR2 YYDKDF (reference sequence). Relapsing-remitting disease, either stable or active, was present in the multiple sclerosis controls, who were treatment-naive patients.

The V gene is TRBV15, the J gene TRBJ2-6, with D unresolved. Sequenced sample: CD8+ T cells from PBMCs. This TCR came from a human donor with multiple sclerosis. The CDR3 coding sequence is TGTGCCACCAGTCCTTCCAGGTTCCCTGGGGCCAACGTCCTGACTTTC. Amino acids: CATSPSRFPGANVLTF.